The T cell receptor beta chain under discussion was sequenced for a study of monozygotic twins with inflammatory bowel disease. Notes on the study in general: IBD patients exhibited fewer clonotypes shared with other individuals than healthy twins, particularly with disease activity. Healthy co-twins had higher TCRbeta inverse Simpson diversity than their IBD twins. Repertoire similarity did not separate concordant from discordant twins, possibly from limited power.

With the 5' RACE reads reprocessed, TCRdb shows one record per CDR3 protein and no DNA. Its table lists fewer than 550,000 distinct CDR3 sequences. As concerns this clonotype: Its antigen remains unidentified.

The source material was blood. This TCR was recovered from a human donor with ulcerative colitis or Crohn's disease, or a healthy co-twin of an affected twin (not recorded which).

Here the CDR3 reads CASSFLDRNTEAFF. This sequence joins TRBV5-1 and TRBJ1-1. CDR3 size: 14 residues. Germline V gene lookup returns CDR1 SGHRS and CDR2 YFSETQ.